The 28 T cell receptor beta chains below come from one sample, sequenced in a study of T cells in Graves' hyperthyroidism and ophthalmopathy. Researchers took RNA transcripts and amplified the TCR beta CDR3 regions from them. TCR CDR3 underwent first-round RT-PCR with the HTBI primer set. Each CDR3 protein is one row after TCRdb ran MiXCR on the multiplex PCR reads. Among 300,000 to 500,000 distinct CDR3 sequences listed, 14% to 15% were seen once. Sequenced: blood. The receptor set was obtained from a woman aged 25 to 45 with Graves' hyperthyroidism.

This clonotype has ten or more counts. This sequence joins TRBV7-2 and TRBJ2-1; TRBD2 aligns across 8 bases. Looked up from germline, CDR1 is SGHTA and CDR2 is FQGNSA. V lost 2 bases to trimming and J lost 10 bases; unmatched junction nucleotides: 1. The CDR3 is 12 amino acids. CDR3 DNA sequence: TGTGCCAGCAGCTTATCTAGCGGGGAGCAGTTCTTC. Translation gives CASSLSSGEQFF.

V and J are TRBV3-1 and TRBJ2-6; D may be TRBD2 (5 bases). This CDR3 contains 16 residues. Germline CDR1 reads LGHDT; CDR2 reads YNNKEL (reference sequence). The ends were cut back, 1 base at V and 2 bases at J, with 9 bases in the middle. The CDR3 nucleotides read TGTGCCAGCAGCCAAGGCCTCGGGACTGGGGCCAACGTCCTGACTTTC. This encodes CASSQGLGTGANVLTF.

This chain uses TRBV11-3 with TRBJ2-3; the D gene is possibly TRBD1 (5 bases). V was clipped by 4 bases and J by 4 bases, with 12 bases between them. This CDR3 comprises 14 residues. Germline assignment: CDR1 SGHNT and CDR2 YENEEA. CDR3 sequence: CASSSAGIPDTQYF. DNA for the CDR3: TGTGCCAGCAGCTCCGCAGGGATCCCAGATACGCAGTATTTT.

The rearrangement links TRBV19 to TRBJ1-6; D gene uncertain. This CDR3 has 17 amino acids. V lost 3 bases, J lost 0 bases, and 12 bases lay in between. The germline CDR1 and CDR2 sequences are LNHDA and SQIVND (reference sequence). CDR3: CASSIEVTSSYNSPLHF. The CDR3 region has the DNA TGTGCCAGTAGTATTGAGGTGACGAGCTCCTATAATTCACCCCTCCACTTT.

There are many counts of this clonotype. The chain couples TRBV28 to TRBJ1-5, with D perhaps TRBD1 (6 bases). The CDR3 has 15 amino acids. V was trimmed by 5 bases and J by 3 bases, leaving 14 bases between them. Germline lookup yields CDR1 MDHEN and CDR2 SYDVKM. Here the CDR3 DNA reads TGTGCCAGCAGTCCCGGGACAAAATCCAATCAGCCCCAGCATTTT. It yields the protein CASSPGTKSNQPQHF.

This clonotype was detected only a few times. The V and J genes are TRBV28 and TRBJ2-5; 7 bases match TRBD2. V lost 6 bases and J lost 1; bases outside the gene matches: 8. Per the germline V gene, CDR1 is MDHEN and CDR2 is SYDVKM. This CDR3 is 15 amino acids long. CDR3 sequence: CASRSPGTTQETQYF. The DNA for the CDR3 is TGTGCCAGCAGATCCCCCGGGACTACCCAAGAGACCCAGTACTTC. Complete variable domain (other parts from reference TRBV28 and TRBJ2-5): DVKVTQSSRYLVKRTGEKVFLECVQDMDHENMFWYRQDPGLGLRLIYFSYDVKMKEKGDIPEGYSVSREKKERFSLILESASTNQTSMYLCASRSPGTTQETQYFGPGTRLLVL.

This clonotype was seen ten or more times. The DNA for the CDR3 is TGTGCCAGCAGTTCAGGGGGAGTCGGGGAGACCCAGTACTTC. It encodes CASSSGGVGETQYF. V gene TRBV28 combines with J gene TRBJ2-5, with TRBD1 identical over 7 bases. CDR1 is MDHEN, CDR2 SYDVKM, per germline. Trimming at V came to 4 bases and at J to 5 bases, leaving 7 bases not matched to a gene. The CDR3 runs to 14 residues.

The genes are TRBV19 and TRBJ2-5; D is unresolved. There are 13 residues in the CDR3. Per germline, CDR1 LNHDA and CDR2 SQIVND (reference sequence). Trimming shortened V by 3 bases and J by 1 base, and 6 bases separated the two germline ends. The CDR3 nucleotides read TGTGCCAGTAGTATCGCAGGCCAAGAGACCCAGTACTTC. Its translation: CASSIAGQETQYF.

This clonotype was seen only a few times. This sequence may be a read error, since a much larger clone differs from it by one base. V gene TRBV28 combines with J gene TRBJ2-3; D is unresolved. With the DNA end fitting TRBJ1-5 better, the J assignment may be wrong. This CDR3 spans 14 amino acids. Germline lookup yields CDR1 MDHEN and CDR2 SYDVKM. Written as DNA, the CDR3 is TGTGCCAGCAGTTTCAGCGGGAAACAAGATACGCAGCATTTT. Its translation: CASSFSGKQDTQHF.

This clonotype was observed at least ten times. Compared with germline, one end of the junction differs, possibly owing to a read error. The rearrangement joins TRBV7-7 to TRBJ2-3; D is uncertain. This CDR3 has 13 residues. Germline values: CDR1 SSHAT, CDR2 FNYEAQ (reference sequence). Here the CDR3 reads CASSPDRRDTQYF. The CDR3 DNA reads TGTGCTAGCAGTCCAGATCGGAGAGATACGCAGTATTTT.

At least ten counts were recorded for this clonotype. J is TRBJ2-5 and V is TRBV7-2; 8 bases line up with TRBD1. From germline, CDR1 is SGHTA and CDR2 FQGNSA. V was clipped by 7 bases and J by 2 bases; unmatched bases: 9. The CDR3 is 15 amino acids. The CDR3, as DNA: TGTGCCAGCACCTTTGACAGGGGCCCTCAAGAGACCCAGTACTTC. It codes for CASTFDRGPQETQYF.

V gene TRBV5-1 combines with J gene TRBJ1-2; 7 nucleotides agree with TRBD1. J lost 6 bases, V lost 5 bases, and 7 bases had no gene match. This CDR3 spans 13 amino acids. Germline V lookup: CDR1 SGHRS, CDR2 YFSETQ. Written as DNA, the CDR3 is TGCGCCAGCAGTTCCGCAGGGGGTAATGGCTACACCTTC. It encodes CASSSAGGNGYTF.

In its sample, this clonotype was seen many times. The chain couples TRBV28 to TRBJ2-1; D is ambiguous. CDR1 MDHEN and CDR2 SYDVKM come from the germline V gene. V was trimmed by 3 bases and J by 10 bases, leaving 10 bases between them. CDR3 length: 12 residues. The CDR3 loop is CASSFGAGEQFF. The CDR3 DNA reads TGTGCCAGCAGTTTTGGCGCTGGAGAGCAGTTCTTC.

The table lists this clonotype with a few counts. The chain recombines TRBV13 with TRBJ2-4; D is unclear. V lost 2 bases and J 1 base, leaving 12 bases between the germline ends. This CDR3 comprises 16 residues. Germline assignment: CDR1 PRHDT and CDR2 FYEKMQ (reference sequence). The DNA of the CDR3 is TGTGCCAGCAGCTTATCCAGCTTGGGGGCCAAAAACATTCAGTACTTC. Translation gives CASSLSSLGAKNIQYF.

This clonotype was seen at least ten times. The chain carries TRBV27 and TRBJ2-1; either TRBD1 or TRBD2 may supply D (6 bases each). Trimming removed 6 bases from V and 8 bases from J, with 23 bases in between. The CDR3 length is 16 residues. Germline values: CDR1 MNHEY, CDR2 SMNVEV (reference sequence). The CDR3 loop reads CASSRLGGTHSDEQFF. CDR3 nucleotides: TGTGCCAGCAGCCGACTAGGGGGGACTCATTCGGATGAGCAGTTCTTC.

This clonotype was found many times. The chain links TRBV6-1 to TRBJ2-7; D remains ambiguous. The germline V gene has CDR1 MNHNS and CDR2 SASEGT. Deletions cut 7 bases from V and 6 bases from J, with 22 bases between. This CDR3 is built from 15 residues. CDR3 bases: TGTGCCAGCACCCCCAGTTGGGCCATCGGGTCCGAGCAGTACTTC. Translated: CASTPSWAIGSEQYF.

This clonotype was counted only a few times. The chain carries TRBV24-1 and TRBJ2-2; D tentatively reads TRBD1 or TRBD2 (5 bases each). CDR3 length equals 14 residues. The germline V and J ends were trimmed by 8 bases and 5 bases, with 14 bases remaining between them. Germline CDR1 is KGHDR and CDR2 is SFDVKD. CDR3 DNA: TGTGCCACCACCCGGGACGGAACGACCGGGGAGCTGTTTTTT. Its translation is CATTRDGTTGELFF.

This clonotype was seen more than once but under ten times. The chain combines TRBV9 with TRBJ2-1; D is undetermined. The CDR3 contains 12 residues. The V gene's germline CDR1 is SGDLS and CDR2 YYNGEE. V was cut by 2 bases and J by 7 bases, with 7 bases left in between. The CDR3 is CASSVEGNEQFF. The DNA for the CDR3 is TGTGCCAGCAGCGTCGAAGGAAATGAGCAGTTCTTC.

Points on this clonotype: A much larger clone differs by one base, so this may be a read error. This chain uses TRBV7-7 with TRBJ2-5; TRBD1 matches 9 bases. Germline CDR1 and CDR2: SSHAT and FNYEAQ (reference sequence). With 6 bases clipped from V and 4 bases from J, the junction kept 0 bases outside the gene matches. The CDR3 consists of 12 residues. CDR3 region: CASRDRGETQYF. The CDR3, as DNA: TGTGCCAGCAGGGACAGGGGAGAGACCCAGTACTTC.

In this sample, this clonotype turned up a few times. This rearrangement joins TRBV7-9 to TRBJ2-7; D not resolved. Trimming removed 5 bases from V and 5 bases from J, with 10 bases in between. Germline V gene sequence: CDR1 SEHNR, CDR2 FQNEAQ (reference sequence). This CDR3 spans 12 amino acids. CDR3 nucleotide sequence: TGTGCCAGCAGCCCGCCTGCTGACGAGCAGTACTTC. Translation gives CASSPPADEQYF.

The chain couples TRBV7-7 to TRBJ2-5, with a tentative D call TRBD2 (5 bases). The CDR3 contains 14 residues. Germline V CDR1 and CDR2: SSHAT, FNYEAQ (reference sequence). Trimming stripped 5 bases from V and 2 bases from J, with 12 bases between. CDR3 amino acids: CASSPTGYQETQYF. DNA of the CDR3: TGTGCCAGCAGCCCAACGGGGTATCAAGAGACCCAGTACTTC.

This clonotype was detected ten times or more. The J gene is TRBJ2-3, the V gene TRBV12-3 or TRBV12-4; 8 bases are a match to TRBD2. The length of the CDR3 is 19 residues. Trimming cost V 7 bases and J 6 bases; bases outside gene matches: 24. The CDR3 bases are TGTGCCAGCACCCCTTTTGGGTCGCTAGCGGGCATCGGGGGGGATACGCAGTATTTT. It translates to CASTPFGSLAGIGGDTQYF.

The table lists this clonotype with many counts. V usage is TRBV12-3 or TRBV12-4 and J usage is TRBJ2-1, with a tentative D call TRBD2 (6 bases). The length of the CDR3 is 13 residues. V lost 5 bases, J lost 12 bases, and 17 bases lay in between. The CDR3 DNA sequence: TGTGCCAGCAGTACACTTAGCGGAGAGGGGCAGTTCTTC. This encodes CASSTLSGEGQFF.

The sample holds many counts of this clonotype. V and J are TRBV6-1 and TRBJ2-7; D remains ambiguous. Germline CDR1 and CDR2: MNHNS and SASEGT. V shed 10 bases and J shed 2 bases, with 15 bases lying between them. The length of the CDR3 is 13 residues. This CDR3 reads CATLGQFPYEQYF. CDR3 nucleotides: TGTGCCACCCTGGGCCAATTCCCCTACGAGCAGTACTTC.

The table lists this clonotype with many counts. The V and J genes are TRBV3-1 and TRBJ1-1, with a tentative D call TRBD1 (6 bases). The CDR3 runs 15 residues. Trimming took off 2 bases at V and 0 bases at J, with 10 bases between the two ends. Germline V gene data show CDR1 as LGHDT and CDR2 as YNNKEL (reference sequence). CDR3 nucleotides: TGTGCCAGCAGCCAAACAGGGAATATGAACACTGAAGCTTTCTTT. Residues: CASSQTGNMNTEAFF.

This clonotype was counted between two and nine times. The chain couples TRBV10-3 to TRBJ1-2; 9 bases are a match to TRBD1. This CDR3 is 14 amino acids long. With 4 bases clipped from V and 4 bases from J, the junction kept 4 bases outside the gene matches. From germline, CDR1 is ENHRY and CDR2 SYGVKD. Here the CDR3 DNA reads TGTGCCATCAGTGTACAGGGGGCTGGCTATGGCTACACCTTC. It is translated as CAISVQGAGYGYTF.

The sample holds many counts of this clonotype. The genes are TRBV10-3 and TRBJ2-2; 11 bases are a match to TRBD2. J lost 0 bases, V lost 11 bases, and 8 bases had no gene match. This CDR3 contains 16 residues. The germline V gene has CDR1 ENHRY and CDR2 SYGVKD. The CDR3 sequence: CAAKTSGGSNTGELFF. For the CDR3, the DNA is TGTGCCGCCAAAACTAGCGGGGGTTCGAACACCGGGGAGCTGTTTTTT.

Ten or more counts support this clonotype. In DNA form, the CDR3 reads TGCAGTGCTAGAGAGCCGGGACAGGGACTTTATAGCAATCAGCCCCAGCATTTT. Its protein is CSAREPGQGLYSNQPQHF. The chain links TRBV20-1 to TRBJ1-5, with 9 positions matching TRBD1. With 0 bases clipped from V and 0 bases from J, the junction kept 9 bases outside the gene matches. This CDR3 is built from 18 residues. Looked up from germline, CDR1 is DFQATT and CDR2 is SNEGSKA (reference sequence).